These T cell receptor beta chains were read from a single sample in a study of patients and donors after allogeneic stem cell transplantation. Via MiXCR, TCRdb re-called the RT-PCR reads, giving one row per CDR3 protein. Altogether about 960,000 distinct CDR3 sequences are present, roughly 17% being singletons, with the ten largest covering 5.5% to 6.5%. Material: blood, either unsorted or a sorted T cell fraction (not recorded which). These receptors were collected from a human donor who was either an allogeneic HSCT recipient or a stem cell or donor lymphocyte infusion donor (not recorded which). It is not recorded whose cells these are; they may come from a transplant donor. Each CDR3 is given with its conserved first and last residue. Fields, in order: D gene, clone size, V gene, J gene, CDR3 DNA, CDR3 protein. A D gene is named only where the DNA matches it firmly. A clone size is listed for some rows: how often the clone was seen (once, few, many), or a class if it is expanded.

NA,many,TRBV12-3/TRBV12-4,TRBJ2-2,TGTGCCAGCAGACAGACAGCCGCGAACACCGGGGAGCTGTTTTTT,CASRQTAANTGELFF
NA,NA,TRBV11-2,TRBJ2-2,TGTGCCAGCAGCTTAGAGTGGGAAAGGAGAACCGGGGAGCTGTTTTTT,CASSLEWERRTGELFF
TRBD2,few,TRBV7-9,TRBJ2-3,TGTGCCAGCAGCCCCCCCGCGGGAGTGAAAGATACGCAGTATTTT,CASSPPAGVKDTQYF
NA,few,TRBV4-2,TRBJ1-2,TGTGCCAGCAGCCAAGCCCTCGGGACGGATAAATATGGCTACACCTTC,CASSQALGTDKYGYTF
NA,NA,TRBV12-3/TRBV12-4,TRBJ2-3,TGTGCCAGCAGTTCGACTAGTCGAACAACAGATACGCAGTATTTT,CASSSTSRTTDTQYF
NA,NA,TRBV11-2,TRBJ2-1,TGTGCCAGCAGCCCCTTGAAAGGTGGGACACATGAGCAGTTCTTC,CASSPLKGGTHEQFF
NA,few,TRBV25-1,TRBJ1-5,TGTGCCAGCAGTGCGTCGGGCAAGGGAAACCAGCCCCAGCATTTT,CASSASGKGNQPQHF
TRBD1,NA,TRBV6-7,TRBJ2-5,TGTGCCAGCAGGGCAGGACAGGTACAAGAGACCCAGTACTTC,CASRAGQVQETQYF
NA,once,TRBV6-5,TRBJ2-7,TGTGCCAGCAGTTATTCGGAGAGACTATCTCGCTCCTACGAGCAGTACTTC,CASSYSERLSRSYEQYF
TRBD1,NA,TRBV7-2,TRBJ1-4,TGTGCCAGCAGCTTAGATGGACAGGCCGTTAATGAAAAACTGTTTTTT,CASSLDGQAVNEKLFF
NA,NA,TRBV6-1,TRBJ1-3,TGTGCCAGCAGCGCCCTTTCCCCGAACACCATATATTTT,CASSALSPNTIYF
TRBD2,NA,TRBV19,TRBJ2-2,TGTGCCAGTAGTATTAGCGGGAGTTCCGGGGAGCTGTTTTTT,CASSISGSSGELFF
NA,few,TRBV9,TRBJ2-7,TGTGCCAGCAGCGTAGCTCTCGGCGGTGAGCAGTACTTC,CASSVALGGEQYF
NA,NA,TRBV29-1,TRBJ1-1,TGCAGCGCCCAGGTCCAAGACACTGAAGCTTTCTTT,CSAQVQDTEAFF
NA,many,TRBV2,TRBJ1-1,TGTGCCAGCAGTGGACGGCTGAACACTGAAGCTTTCTTT,CASSGRLNTEAFF
NA,NA,TRBV10-3,TRBJ2-1,TGTGCCATCTCGGAAAGGTCCTATGAGCAGTTCTTC,CAISERSYEQFF
NA,many,TRBV12-3/TRBV12-4,TRBJ1-5,TGTGCCAGCAGTTTAATGCGAGGGTCTAGTCAGCCCCAGCATTTT,CASSLMRGSSQPQHF
TRBD2,NA,TRBV3-1,TRBJ2-1,TGTGCCAGCAGCCACCGACTAGCGGGGGGAAACAATGAGCAGTTCTTC,CASSHRLAGGNNEQFF
TRBD2,few,TRBV5-1,TRBJ2-5,TGCGCCAGCAGCTTGGCCAGCGGGAGGAAAGAGACCCAGTACTTC,CASSLASGRKETQYF